These 15 T cell receptor beta chains were sequenced from one sample in a study of beta chain features in type 1 diabetes. Every bit of the isolated RNA underwent reverse transcription, so sequencing read expressed TCRB transcripts. Profiling relied on immunoSEQ multiplex PCR, and the TCRdb table lists in-frame clones only, not all of them. The repertoire holds roughly 610,000 clones, with 15% to 19% as singletons. Source material: naive CD4+ T cells from blood. The source of these receptors is a man in his late teens or twenties in good health.

A note on this clone: The same CDR3 arises from other DNA sequences in this sample as well. The chain joins TRBV14 to TRBJ2-5, with D uncertain. This CDR3 spans 11 amino acids. The germline V and J ends were trimmed by 4 bases and 2 bases, with 2 bases remaining between them. Germline V gives CDR1 SGHDN, CDR2 FVKESK. The CDR3 DNA is TGTGCCAGCAGCCGGCAAGAGACCCAGTACTTC. As protein: CASSRQETQYF.

This clone was counted a few times. The chain has TRBV11-2 and TRBJ1-2; TRBD1 might be the D (6 bases). This CDR3 spans 14 amino acids. The V and J ends lost 5 bases and 2 bases respectively, with 12 bases between them. From germline, CDR1 is SGHAT and CDR2 FQNNGV. In DNA, the CDR3 is TGTGCCAGCAGCCCCCCCAGGGGAAACTATGGCTACACCTTC. Residues: CASSPPRGNYGYTF.

This clone was detected only a few times. The chain carries TRBV6-6 and TRBJ2-2; D is unclear. Germline V gives CDR1 MNHNY, CDR2 SVGAGI (reference sequence). Trimming stripped 2 bases from V and 6 bases from J, with 4 bases between. This CDR3 has 12 residues. The CDR3 DNA is TGTGCCAGCAGTTACGGGTCCGGGGAGCTGTTTTTT. Translating it yields CASSYGSGELFF.

This clone came up a few times. The same CDR3 also results from other DNA sequences found in this sample. The chain combines TRBV7-2 with TRBJ2-7; 9 positions match TRBD1. V dropped 5 bases and J dropped 2; count of bases not matched to a gene: 7. CDR3 length: 15 residues. CDR1 is SGHTA and CDR2 is FQGNSA in the germline V gene. The CDR3 sequence: CASSLPGQGPYEQYF. CDR3 bases: TGTGCCAGCAGCCTGCCGGGACAGGGACCCTACGAGCAGTACTTC.

DNA of the CDR3: TGCGCCAGCAGTCAGACTAGCGGGGGGATCCCCGGGCAGTTCTTC. This codes for CASSQTSGGIPGQFF. The chain carries TRBV5-1 and TRBJ2-1; 13 bases are a match to TRBD2. Germline V gene data show CDR1 as SGHRS and CDR2 as YFSETQ. J lost 12 bases, V lost 5 bases, and 11 bases had no gene match. The CDR3 extends over 15 amino acids.

In this sample, this clone turned up a few times. J is TRBJ2-7 and V is TRBV30; D is unclear. The CDR3 has 14 residues. Trimming removed 0 bases at V and 1 base at J, with 10 bases between. The germline V gene encodes CDR1 GTSNPN and CDR2 SVGIG (reference sequence). The CDR3 DNA is TGTGCCTGGAGTGTAAACAGTTGGTCCTACGAGCAGTACTTC. This encodes CAWSVNSWSYEQYF.

This CDR3 reads CAWSRQGRTEAFF. The CDR3 DNA reads TGTGCCTGGAGTCGACAGGGCAGGACTGAAGCTTTCTTT. The gene calls are TRBV30 and TRBJ1-1; 7 positions agree with TRBD1. Per germline, CDR1 GTSNPN and CDR2 SVGIG (reference sequence). V lost 2 bases to trimming and J lost 5 bases; unmatched junction nucleotides: 5. The CDR3 contains 13 residues.

The chain has TRBV5-1 and TRBJ2-7, with no clear D. This CDR3 spans 14 amino acids. Deletions cut 4 bases from V and 0 bases from J, with 11 bases between. Germline CDR1 is SGHRS and CDR2 is YFSETQ. DNA for the CDR3: TGCGCCAGCAGCAGCGTCGGGTTCTCCTACGAGCAGTACTTC. It specifies CASSSVGFSYEQYF.

This clone occurred a few times. V usage is TRBV4-2 and J usage is TRBJ1-1, with a possible D match to TRBD1 (6 bases). The V gene's germline CDR1 is LGHNA and CDR2 YNFKEQ. This CDR3 has 17 amino acids. Between the trimmed V and J ends, which lost 0 bases and 1 base, there was a span of 15 bases. Written as DNA, the CDR3 is TGTGCCAGCAGCCAAGACAGGGGTGTCGGACGGAACACTGAAGCTTTCTTT. Translated, it gives CASSQDRGVGRNTEAFF.

The rearrangement uses TRBV28 and TRBJ2-7; 9 bases fit TRBD1. Per the germline V gene, CDR1 is MDHEN and CDR2 is SYDVKM. V gave up 6 bases and J gave up 2 bases; unmatched junction bases: 11. The CDR3 length is 16 residues. The CDR3 nucleotides read TGTGCCAGCAGAAACTCACCGGGACAGGGTACCTACGAGCAGTACTTC. It translates to CASRNSPGQGTYEQYF.

This clone was seen only a few times. Other nucleotide sequences from this sample produce the same CDR3. The chain is built from TRBV5-1 and TRBJ2-5; no clear D gene. CDR3 length: 13 residues. V dropped 1 base and J dropped 1 base, with 5 bases sitting between them. The germline gives CDR1 SGHRS, CDR2 YFSETQ. This CDR3 reads CASSLTVQETQYF. DNA for the CDR3: TGCGCCAGCAGCTTGACAGTCCAAGAGACCCAGTACTTC. Drawing the rest from reference TRBV5-1 and TRBJ2-5, the complete variable domain is KAGVTQTPRYLIKTRGQQVTLSCSPISGHRSVSWYQQTPGQGLQFLFEYFSETQRNKGNFPGRFSGRQFSNSRSEMNVSTLELGDSALYLCASSLTVQETQYFGPGTRLLVL.

This clone was counted only a few times. V gene TRBV4-2 combines with J gene TRBJ1-4; TRBD1 is a possible D gene (5 bases). Per germline, CDR1 LGHNA and CDR2 YNFKEQ. The CDR3 spans 14 residues. V lost 5 bases to trimming and J lost 6 bases, with 13 bases between them. CDR3 amino acids: CASSRQGRDEKLFF. CDR3 bases: TGTGCCAGCAGCAGGCAGGGAAGGGATGAAAAACTGTTTTTT.

This clone was recorded a few times. V is TRBV25-1 and J is TRBJ2-2; no reliable D call. This CDR3 is built from 16 residues. Trimming removed 0 bases from V and 5 bases from J, with 13 bases in between. Germline values: CDR1 MGHDK, CDR2 SYGVNS. CDR3 coding DNA: TGTGCCAGCAGTGAATATTTGGGGTTGGGGACCGGGGAGCTGTTTTTT. It translates to CASSEYLGLGTGELFF.

This clone appeared a few times. The V gene is TRBV10-3, the J gene TRBJ1-6, with TRBD1 identical over 7 bases. The CDR3 has 15 amino acids. CDR1 is ENHRY and CDR2 is SYGVKD in the germline V gene. Unmatched junction bases numbered 8, after V lost 7 bases and J lost 5 bases. DNA of the CDR3: TGTGCCATCAAAAGAGGGGACAGCGATAATTCACCCCTCCACTTT. Translation: CAIKRGDSDNSPLHF.

This chain uses TRBV5-1 with TRBJ2-1; 13 positions match TRBD2. The junction had 12 bases not matched to a gene; V was cut back by 2 bases and J by 10 bases. The CDR3 loop spans 17 amino acids. From germline, CDR1 is SGHRS and CDR2 YFSETQ. The CDR3 is CASSFGPGLAGLREQFF. The CDR3 DNA follows: TGCGCCAGCAGCTTCGGACCGGGACTAGCGGGGTTGCGGGAGCAGTTCTTC.